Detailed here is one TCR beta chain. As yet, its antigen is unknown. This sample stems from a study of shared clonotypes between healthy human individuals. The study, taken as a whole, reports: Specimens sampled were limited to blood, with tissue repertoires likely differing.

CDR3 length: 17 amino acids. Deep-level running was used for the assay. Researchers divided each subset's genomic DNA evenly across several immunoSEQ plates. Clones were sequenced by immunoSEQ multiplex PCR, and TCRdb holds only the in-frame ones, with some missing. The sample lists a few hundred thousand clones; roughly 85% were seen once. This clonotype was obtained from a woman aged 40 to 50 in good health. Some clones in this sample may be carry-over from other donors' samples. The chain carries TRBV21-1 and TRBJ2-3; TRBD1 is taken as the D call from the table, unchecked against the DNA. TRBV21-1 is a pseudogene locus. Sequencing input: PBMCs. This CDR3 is CASSQPGQGCEADTQYF. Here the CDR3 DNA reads TGTGCCAGCAGCCAACCGGGACAGGGGTGTGAGGCAGATACGCAGTATTTT.